Sequencing of this TCR beta chain was carried out in a study of shared clonotypes between healthy human individuals. General study results and limits: In the sorted subsets, rarefaction showed sequencing was incomplete despite large depth.

About this clone: Its cognate antigen is unknown.

Assay: immunoSEQ multiplex PCR; the TCRdb copy retains only in-frame clones and omits some. The sample includes over a million clones, 95% to 99% of them seen just once. Looked up from germline, CDR1 is MNHNS and CDR2 is SASEGT. V lost 0 bases and J 0 bases, leaving 7 bases between the germline ends. The CDR3 totals 15 residues. The TCR originated in a man between 25 and 39 years old in good health. The rearrangement joins TRBV6-1 to TRBJ2-3; unclear D gene. The sample consisted of naive CD4+ T cells sorted from blood. Subset in this sample: CD45RA+ positively selected. CDR3 protein: CASSEAYTSTDTQYF. As DNA, the CDR3 is TGTGCCAGCAGTGAAGCATATACTAGCACAGATACGCAGTATTTT.